The 15 T cell receptor beta chains reported below all come from one sample, sequenced in a study of neurological immune-mediated disorders (dated by TCRdb to between 2018 and 2021). The library was built by means of 5' RACE. Sequencing used an Illumina HiSeq 2500. The raw public reads went through TCRdb reprocessing: fastp at Q25, MiXCR clone calling, in-frame beta chains kept. CDR3 protein sequences are deduplicated, and each keeps its most common genes and DNA. The sample contains about 48,000 distinct CDR3 sequences, 9% to 12% of them found a single time. Around 20% of the sample is taken by the ten largest. The sequenced material came from PBMCs. The receptor set was obtained from a woman in her 40s with HTLV-1-associated myelopathy (HAM/TSP).

This clonotype was recorded at least ten times. The CDR3 nucleotides read TGCGCCAGCAGCTTGGCCGGGACAGCGAATGAAAAACTGTTTTTT. Its translation is CASSLAGTANEKLFF. The V call is TRBV5-1, the J call TRBJ1-4, with 7 bases that match TRBD1. J gave up 5 bases and V 0 bases, and 4 bases lay outside the gene matches. The CDR3 spans 15 residues. Germline V gives CDR1 SGHRS, CDR2 YFSETQ. Full variable domain (remainder filled in from reference TRBV5-1 and TRBJ1-4): KAGVTQTPRYLIKTRGQQVTLSCSPISGHRSVSWYQQTPGQGLQFLFEYFSETQRNKGNFPGRFSGRQFSNSRSEMNVSTLELGDSALYLCASSLAGTANEKLFFGSGTQLSVL.

The sample holds a few counts of this clonotype. The V and J genes are TRBV15 and TRBJ2-5, with 7 bases that match TRBD1. V shed 4 bases and J 5 bases; nucleotides not matched to a gene: 4. The germline V gene has CDR1 LNHNV and CDR2 YYDKDF (reference sequence). The CDR3 has 13 residues. The CDR3 coding sequence is TGTGCCACCAGCAATAGGGGGCTGGAGACCCAGTACTTC. Translated: CATSNRGLETQYF.

At least ten counts were recorded for this clonotype. V usage is TRBV10-2 and J usage is TRBJ2-7; a weak D match, TRBD2 (5 bases). V lost 2 bases and J 3 bases, leaving 8 bases between the germline ends. Germline CDR1 WSHSY, CDR2 SAAADI. This CDR3 comprises 13 residues. The CDR3 reads CASSEARGYEQYF. The CDR3 DNA sequence: TGCGCCAGCAGTGAGGCCCGGGGCTACGAGCAGTACTTC.

This clonotype has at least ten counts. The chain is built from TRBV15 and TRBJ2-1; D might be TRBD2 (7 bases). CDR3 length equals 17 residues. Trimming pared 0 bases from V and 7 bases from J, leaving 19 bases between. Per germline, CDR1 LNHNV and CDR2 YYDKDF (reference sequence). The CDR3 DNA sequence: TGTGCCACCAGCAGAGATCTGGCGGGGGCCAGGGTGAATGAGCAGTTCTTC. It translates to CATSRDLAGARVNEQFF.

This chain uses TRBV7-2 with TRBJ2-7; D uncertain. The V end was cut by 0 bases, the J end by 3 bases, with 6 bases between. Germline loops: CDR1 SGHTA, CDR2 FQGNSA. The CDR3 has 13 residues. In DNA, the CDR3 is TGTGCCAGCAGCTTAGCGGTTAGCTACGAGCAGTACTTC. Translating it yields CASSLAVSYEQYF.

There are many counts of this clonotype. This chain connects TRBV5-6 to TRBJ2-5; no reliable D call. CDR1 and CDR2 (germline): SGHDT, YYEEEE. V shed 6 bases and J shed 5 bases, with 14 bases lying between them. This CDR3 region has 13 residues. CDR3 residues: CASNVLAGETQYF. CDR3 DNA: TGTGCCAGCAACGTTTTGGCCGGGGAGACCCAGTACTTC.

This clonotype was seen at least ten times. The V and J genes are TRBV5-1 and TRBJ2-1; 9 bases match TRBD1. The CDR3 is 15 amino acids. The trim removed 4 bases at V and 2 bases at J, leaving 4 bases unmatched. Germline assignment: CDR1 SGHRS and CDR2 YFSETQ. CDR3: CASSGGQGTYNEQFF. CDR3 DNA: TGCGCCAGCAGCGGGGGACAGGGAACCTACAATGAGCAGTTCTTC.

This clonotype was seen ten or more times. The chain is built from TRBV15 and TRBJ1-1, with 7 bases matching TRBD1. The CDR3 has 13 amino acids. Losses at the gene ends were 2 bases for V and 9 bases for J; bases not matched to a gene: 6. CDR1 and CDR2 from the germline V gene are LNHNV and YYDKDF (reference sequence). In nucleotides, the CDR3 is TGTGCCACCAGCAGACAGGGGGAGAGTAAAGCTTTCTTT. As protein: CATSRQGESKAFF.

This clonotype has only a few counts. DNA of the CDR3: TGTGCCAGTAGTATAACTAACACCGGGGAGCTGTTTTTT. Translating it yields CASSITNTGELFF. V usage is TRBV19 and J usage is TRBJ2-2; D is uncertain. The CDR3 consists of 13 residues. Germline V CDR1 and CDR2: LNHDA, SQIVND (reference sequence). V shed 2 bases and J shed 2 bases, with 3 bases lying between them.

Points on this clonotype: Lacking the conserved final phenylalanine or tryptophan, this CDR3 likely reflects a read error. The limits of the CDR3 on the DNA are not certain, so only TCRdb's listed CDR3 is given. V and J are TRBV2 and TRBJ1-4. In germline, CDR1 is SNHLY, CDR2 FYNNEI. Ends included, the CDR3 has 12 residues. The CDR3 spells CASIRLGEKLIL.

This clonotype was recorded many times. The V call is TRBV12-3 or TRBV12-4, the J call TRBJ2-7, with unresolved D. The CDR3 is 13 amino acids. Deletions cut 8 bases from V and 7 bases from J, with 18 bases between. This CDR3 reads CASGSTPSEEQYF. CDR3 nucleotide sequence: TGTGCCAGCGGATCAACACCCTCGGAGGAGCAGTACTTC.

In the case of this clonotype: A read error is possible here, since a much larger clone lies one base away. This chain links TRBV25-1 with TRBJ1-1; 10 positions agree with TRBD1. The ends lost 4 bases at V and 4 bases at J; junction bases unmatched: 12. This CDR3 spans 17 amino acids. Per the germline V gene, CDR1 is MGHDK and CDR2 is SYGVNS. CDR3: CASSVKGTGAYSTEAFF. Here the CDR3 DNA reads TGTGCCAGCAGTGTAAAAGGGACAGGGGCCTATTCCACTGAAGCTTTCTTT.

This clonotype came up many times. This chain joins TRBV12-3 or TRBV12-4 and TRBJ1-2; tentative D call: TRBD1 (5 bases). The CDR3 loop spans 13 amino acids. The ends were cut back, 7 bases at V and 4 bases at J, with 13 bases in the middle. The CDR3 DNA reads TGTGCCAGCACTCCCGACAGCCCCTATGGCTACACCTTC. Its protein product is CASTPDSPYGYTF.

Ten or more counts support this clonotype. The chain has TRBV7-2 and TRBJ1-2; TRBD1 matches at 9 bases. V lost 5 bases and J lost 2; bases outside the gene matches: 3. The CDR3 spans 14 residues. The germline V gene has CDR1 SGHTA and CDR2 FQGNSA. CDR3 region: CASSPDRGNYGYTF. The CDR3 DNA reads as TGTGCCAGCAGCCCGGACAGGGGCAACTATGGCTACACCTTC.

In its sample, this clonotype was seen many times. V is TRBV11-2 and J is TRBJ2-1; TRBD1 agrees at 7 bases. The ends lost 2 bases at V and 4 bases at J; junction bases unmatched: 8. This CDR3 spans 16 amino acids. CDR1 and CDR2 (germline): SGHAT, FQNNGV. The CDR3 region is CASSLIGGQGYNEQFF. In DNA form, the CDR3 reads TGTGCCAGCAGCTTAATAGGGGGCCAAGGGTACAATGAGCAGTTCTTC.